The 14 T cell receptor beta chains in this list originate from one sample, sequenced in a study of cytomegalovirus exposure and HLA in healthy donors. The PCR contained 60 Vbeta and 13 Jbeta primers. The assay was immunoSEQ multiplex PCR, and TCRdb's table has in-frame clones only and misses some. This sample contains 49,000 or so clones. Sequenced: PBMCs. The receptors come from a man between 40 and 49 years old in good health and CMV-seropositive.

The chain has TRBV4-1 and TRBJ2-7; TRBD1 agrees at 7 bases. After removal of 1 base from V and 5 bases from J, the junction contained 5 bases not matched to a gene. The CDR3 has 14 residues. The germline gives CDR1 MGHRA, CDR2 YSYEKL. This CDR3 reads CASSQVGQVNEQYF. In DNA form, the CDR3 reads TGCGCCAGCAGCCAAGTCGGACAGGTCAACGAGCAGTACTTC.

The CDR3 region is CASNSPGGNRGPGELFF. In nucleotides, the CDR3 is TGTGCCAGCAATTCCCCAGGAGGAAACAGGGGGCCCGGGGAGCTGTTTTTT. This chain joins TRBV27 and TRBJ2-2; 9 bases are a match to TRBD1. The V segment lost 7 bases and the J segment 6 bases; nucleotides outside the gene matches: 15. CDR3 length equals 17 residues. Germline loops: CDR1 MNHEY, CDR2 SMNVEV (reference sequence).

The V and J genes are TRBV4-2 and TRBJ2-1, with TRBD2 matching 8 bases. The J segment lost 5 bases and the V segment lost 1 base, leaving 7 bases of the junction unmatched. Germline V gene data show CDR1 as LGHNA and CDR2 as YNFKEQ. CDR3 length equals 16 residues. In DNA, the CDR3 is TGTGCCAGCAGCCAAGGGTATAGCGGGATCCACAATGAGCAGTTCTTC. This translates into CASSQGYSGIHNEQFF.

The rearrangement uses TRBV5-1 and TRBJ2-1; D possibly corresponds to TRBD1 (6 bases). V dropped 2 bases and J dropped 1 base, with 13 bases sitting between them. The CDR3 runs 16 residues. Per the germline V gene, CDR1 is SGHRS and CDR2 is YFSETQ. The CDR3 spells CASSFAAGESYNEQFF. In DNA, the CDR3 is TGCGCCAGCAGCTTCGCGGCAGGGGAATCCTACAATGAGCAGTTCTTC.

This chain uses TRBV29-1 with TRBJ2-5; D remains ambiguous. There are 14 residues in the CDR3. Germline CDR1 SQVTM, CDR2 ANQGSEA. V lost 0 bases, J lost 5 bases, and 13 bases lay in between. In DNA, the CDR3 is TGCAGCGTTGAAGATCGGGTCCAACCGGAGACCCAGTACTTC. The encoded protein is CSVEDRVQPETQYF.

This chain joins TRBV27 and TRBJ2-3, with D unclear. V lost 3 bases and J lost 0, with 7 bases in between. Per germline, CDR1 MNHEY and CDR2 SMNVEV (reference sequence). The CDR3 is 14 residues long. CDR3 region: CASSFQASTDTQYF. CDR3 nucleotide sequence: TGTGCCAGCAGTTTTCAGGCTAGCACAGATACGCAGTATTTT.

The chain has TRBV29-1 and TRBJ2-1, with 9 bases lining up with TRBD2. V shed 7 bases, J shed 6 bases, and the junction held 7 bases outside the gene matches. Germline CDR1 and CDR2: SQVTM and ANQGSEA. The CDR3 covers 13 residues. CDR3 loop: CSGSGGGGNEQFF. The CDR3 DNA sequence: TGCAGCGGTAGCGGGGGAGGTGGCAATGAGCAGTTCTTC.

This chain connects TRBV7-9 to TRBJ2-1, with TRBD1 matching 9 bases. The CDR3 is 14 amino acids. V shed 4 bases, J shed 4 bases, and the junction held 2 bases outside the gene matches. Per germline, CDR1 SEHNR and CDR2 FQNEAQ (reference sequence). The CDR3: CASSSGQGYNEQFF. CDR3 nucleotides: TGTGCCAGCAGCTCGGGACAGGGATACAATGAGCAGTTCTTC.

This rearrangement joins TRBV19 to TRBJ2-1; 8 bases line up with TRBD1. Germline CDR1 and CDR2: LNHDA and SQIVND (reference sequence). Trimming removed 5 bases from V and 7 bases from J; junction bases left unmatched: 10. The CDR3 extends over 15 amino acids. CDR3 sequence reads: CASSEPGQDDNEQFF. CDR3 bases: TGTGCCAGTAGTGAACCGGGACAGGATGATAATGAGCAGTTCTTC.

This rearrangement joins TRBV7-8 to TRBJ2-3, with D uncertain. Germline V lookup: CDR1 SGHVS, CDR2 FQNEAQ. This CDR3 comprises 13 residues. Trimming took 1 base from V and 9 from J, leaving 11 bases between them. CDR3 in DNA: TGTGCCAGCAGCTTAGAGGAGTCGTGGACGCAGTATTTT. Its protein is CASSLEESWTQYF.

The chain has TRBV7-6 and TRBJ2-7, with D perhaps matching TRBD2 (6 bases). The CDR3 totals 17 residues. Germline V gene lookup returns CDR1 SGHVS and CDR2 FNYEAQ. Trimming took off 5 bases at V and 4 bases at J, with 24 bases between the two ends. The CDR3 sequence: CASSPTGTSFGAYEQYF. The CDR3 DNA sequence: TGTGCCAGCAGCCCGACCGGGACTTCCTTCGGGGCTTACGAGCAGTACTTC.

V usage is TRBV19 and J usage is TRBJ2-7; 10 nucleotides agree with TRBD1. This CDR3 comprises 16 residues. Per the germline V gene, CDR1 is LNHDA and CDR2 is SQIVND (reference sequence). V gave up 1 base and J gave up 3 bases; unmatched junction bases: 6. The CDR3 protein is CASSIAGDRGIYEQYF. CDR3 sequence (DNA): TGTGCCAGTAGTATAGCAGGGGACAGGGGTATCTACGAGCAGTACTTC.

CDR3 coding DNA: TGTGCCAGCAGCTTAGCGTTGCAGGGGGGTCAGCCCCAGCATTTT. Translated, it gives CASSLALQGGQPQHF. This chain joins TRBV7-2 and TRBJ1-5, with 7 bases fitting TRBD1. V shed 0 bases and J 6 bases; nucleotides not matched to a gene: 5. Germline V gene data show CDR1 as SGHTA and CDR2 as FQGNSA. The CDR3 extends over 15 amino acids.

The V and J genes are TRBV9 and TRBJ1-2; no definite D call. The CDR3 consists of 13 residues. Trimming stripped 5 bases from V and 7 bases from J, with 15 bases between. Germline V gene lookup returns CDR1 SGDLS and CDR2 YYNGEE. Here the CDR3 DNA reads TGTGCCAGCAGTGAACCATCCGGGTTTGGCTACACCTTC. Translated: CASSEPSGFGYTF.